Listed here are 5 T cell receptor beta chains from one sample, sequenced in a study of identical twins. MiXCR, applied by TCRdb to the 5' RACE reads, yields one record per CDR3 protein. The repertoire includes a few hundred thousand distinct CDR3 sequences, roughly a tenth of them detected once, and 10% sits in the top ten. The material sequenced was memory T cells sorted from blood. All receptors derive from a man aged 50 to 59 in good health.

The chain carries TRBV20-1 and TRBJ1-5; TRBD1 agrees at 11 bases. Germline trimming cut 5 bases from V and 4 bases from J; bases unmatched to any gene: 4. Germline V gene sequence: CDR1 DFQATT, CDR2 SNEGSKA (reference sequence). This CDR3 contains 14 residues. As DNA, the CDR3 is TGCAGTGCTGGGACAGGGGGTAAGAATCAGCCCCAGCATTTT. It is translated as CSAGTGGKNQPQHF.

This clonotype came up a few times. This rearrangement joins TRBV7-9 to TRBJ1-4; no clear D. This CDR3 region has 13 residues. CDR1 is SEHNR and CDR2 is FQNEAQ in the germline V gene (reference sequence). Deletions cut 1 base from V and 9 bases from J, with 9 bases between. The CDR3 is CASSLDRGQKLFF. CDR3 nucleotide sequence: TGTGCCAGCAGCTTAGACCGAGGGCAAAAACTGTTTTTT.

This clonotype has ten or more counts. The chain employs TRBV28 and TRBJ2-7; D gene unclear. In germline, CDR1 is MDHEN, CDR2 SYDVKM. CDR3 length: 15 amino acids. Trimming removed 6 bases from V and 1 base from J, with 16 bases in between. CDR3 amino acids: CASRIRAGSSYEQYF. In nucleotides, the CDR3 is TGTGCCAGCAGAATTAGGGCAGGAAGTTCCTACGAGCAGTACTTC.

The sample holds a few counts of this clonotype. V is TRBV2 and J is TRBJ2-7; a possible D gene is TRBD1 (5 bases). CDR1 is SNHLY and CDR2 is FYNNEI in the germline V gene. The CDR3 consists of 17 residues. V lost 0 bases and J lost 5, with 20 bases in between. This CDR3 reads CASSEALLWAGFDEQYF. The CDR3 DNA is TGTGCCAGCAGTGAAGCCCTCCTTTGGGCAGGGTTCGACGAGCAGTACTTC.

The genes are TRBV7-2 and TRBJ2-1, with a tentative D call TRBD2 (6 bases). V was pared by 4 bases and J by 5 bases, with 15 bases between. This CDR3 spans 15 amino acids. The germline V gene has CDR1 SGHTA and CDR2 FQGNSA. The CDR3 DNA is TGTGCCAGCAGCTACCGGAGGGCCAGGGACAATGAGCAGTTCTTC. Translation: CASSYRRARDNEQFF.